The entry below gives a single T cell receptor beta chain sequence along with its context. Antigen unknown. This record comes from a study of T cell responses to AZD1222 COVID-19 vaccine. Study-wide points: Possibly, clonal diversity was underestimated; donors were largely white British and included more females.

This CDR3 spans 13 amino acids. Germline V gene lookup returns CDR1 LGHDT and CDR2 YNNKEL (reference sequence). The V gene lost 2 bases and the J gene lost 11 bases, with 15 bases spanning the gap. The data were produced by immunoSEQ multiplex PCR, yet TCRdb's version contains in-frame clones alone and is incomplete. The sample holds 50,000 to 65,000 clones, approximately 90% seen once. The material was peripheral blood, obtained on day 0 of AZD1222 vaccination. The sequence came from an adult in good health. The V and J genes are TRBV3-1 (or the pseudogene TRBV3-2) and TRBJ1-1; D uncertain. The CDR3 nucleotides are TGTGCCAGCAGCCAAACCGTATACGGAGGGGCTTTCTTT. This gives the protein CASSQTVYGGAFF.